This TCR beta chain was sequenced in a study of T cells of healthy individuals. TCRdb itself ran the 5' RACE reads through MiXCR, one entry per CDR3 protein. The sample has around 83,000 distinct CDR3 sequences, about 5.5% seen once. This clonotype has a count of ten or more. The CDR3 has 15 amino acids. J gave up 4 bases and V 0 bases, and 2 bases lay outside the gene matches. Germline assignment: CDR1 SGDLS and CDR2 YYNGEE. This receptor was identified in a female donor in good health. The genes are TRBV9 and TRBJ2-3; 10 bases fit TRBD2. The CDR3: CASSVASGSSDTQYF. CDR3 bases: TGTGCCAGCAGCGTAGCTAGCGGGAGTTCAGATACGCAGTATTTT.